The rows below give T cell receptor beta chains drawn from one sample of a study of T-cell reconstitution after alpha-beta-depleted transplantation in children. TCRdb re-called the PCR reads with MiXCR, one entry per CDR3 protein. The sample includes some 600,000 distinct CDR3 sequences, about an eighth of them seen just once. The specimen was PBMCs, mostly from graft donor cells, collected 360 days after TCRalphabeta/CD19-depleted stem cell transplant. The receptors were sampled from a male patient between 10 and 17 years old who had a stem cell transplant for acute myeloid leukemia, so the T cells may come from the graft donor. CDR3s include the opening cysteine and the closing phenylalanine or tryptophan. D genes are given only for firm matches. Some rows mark clone size as missing; the rest say once, few, many or name a class of expanded clone.

>TRBV4-3|-|few|TRBJ2-5
CASSQERVGGQETQYF
TGCGCCAGCAGCCAAGAGAGGGTAGGGGGGCAAGAGACCCAGTACTTC
>TRBV4-3|-|-|TRBJ1-5
CASSQEFGSNQPQHF
TGCGCCAGCAGCCAAGAATTTGGGTCCAATCAGCCCCAGCATTTT
>TRBV20-1|-|few|TRBJ1-1
CSASAGATNTEAFF
TGCAGTGCTAGTGCAGGGGCCACGAACACTGAAGCTTTCTTT
>TRBV7-9|-|-|TRBJ2-4
CASSSQVGAKNIQYF
TGTGCCAGCAGCTCCCAGGTGGGAGCCAAAAACATTCAGTACTTC
>TRBV27|TRBD2|many|TRBJ2-7
CASSPRASGSYEQYF
TGTGCCAGCAGCCCCAGGGCTAGCGGCTCCTACGAGCAGTACTTC
>TRBV4-3|-|few|TRBJ2-3
CASSQDAAGQPDTQYF
TGCGCCAGCAGCCAAGATGCGGCAGGGCAACCAGATACGCAGTATTTT
>TRBV7-9|-|many|TRBJ2-2
CASSLKPGDTGELFF
TGTGCCAGCAGCTTAAAACCCGGGGACACCGGGGAGCTGTTTTTT
>TRBV27|-|many|TRBJ2-7
CASSLSRQRNSYEQYF
TGTGCCAGCAGTTTATCTCGCCAACGCAACTCCTACGAGCAGTACTTC
>TRBV6-1|TRBD2|-|TRBJ2-2
CASSSLAGQGTGELFF
TGTGCCAGCAGCTCCCTAGCGGGTCAGGGTACCGGGGAGCTGTTTTTT
>TRBV10-3|-|-|TRBJ2-1
CAIRGNKEFGYYNEQFF
TGTGCCATCAGGGGGAATAAGGAGTTTGGGTATTACAATGAGCAGTTCTTC
>TRBV7-8|-|-|TRBJ2-2
CASSLQDAGELFF
TGTGCCAGCAGCCTCCAAGACGCCGGGGAGCTGTTTTTT
>TRBV4-3|-|-|TRBJ2-5
CASSQDWAGSRETQYF
TGCGCCAGCAGCCAAGATTGGGCAGGGTCGCGGGAGACCCAGTACTTC
>TRBV5-1|TRBD1|-|TRBJ1-4
CASSPTGLVMDEKLFF
TGCGCCAGCAGCCCGACAGGGTTGGTGATGGATGAAAAACTGTTTTTT
>TRBV19|-|-|TRBJ2-7
CASRGNRGRNYEQYF
TGTGCCAGTAGGGGTAATCGGGGAAGGAACTACGAGCAGTACTTC
>TRBV12-3/TRBV12-4|-|-|TRBJ2-1
CATGRTVYNEQFF
TGTGCCACCGGCCGGACGGTCTACAATGAGCAGTTCTTC
>TRBV20-1|-|many|TRBJ2-1
CSARAAGSTYNEQFF
TGCAGTGCTAGAGCGGCGGGCTCAACCTACAATGAGCAGTTCTTC
>TRBV12-3/TRBV12-4|-|few|TRBJ2-7
CASSASAAGTYEQYF
TGTGCCAGCAGTGCTTCGGCAGCCGGGACCTACGAGCAGTACTTC
>TRBV12-3/TRBV12-4|TRBD2|few|TRBJ2-1
CASRDGTSDGNEQFF
TGTGCCAGCAGGGATGGGACTAGCGATGGCAATGAGCAGTTCTTC
>TRBV12-3/TRBV12-4|TRBD2|many|TRBJ2-5
CASSSFGTREGKTQYF
TGTGCCAGCAGTTCCTTCGGGACTAGAGAGGGGAAGACCCAGTACTTC
>TRBV29-1|TRBD2|few|TRBJ2-2
CSVEGGIVAGVSGTGELFF
TGCAGCGTTGAAGGGGGAATAGTAGCGGGAGTTTCGGGCACCGGGGAGCTGTTTTTT
>TRBV14|TRBD1|few|TRBJ1-4
CASSQGPGQTNEKLFF
TGTGCCAGCAGCCAAGGCCCGGGACAGACTAATGAAAAACTGTTTTTT
>TRBV7-9|-|few|TRBJ2-7
CASSSASSYEQYF
TGTGCCAGCAGCTCGGCCAGCTCCTACGAGCAGTACTTC
>TRBV28|TRBD1|-|TRBJ2-7
CASSSASDRPYRYYEQYF
TGTGCCAGCAGTTCGGCGTCGGACAGGCCGTACCGCTACTACGAGCAGTACTTC
>TRBV7-8|-|few|TRBJ2-5
CASSLERFKSQETQYF
TGTGCCAGCAGCTTAGAAAGGTTCAAGAGCCAAGAGACCCAGTACTTC
>TRBV20-1|-|few|TRBJ2-7
CSARDGGQDSYEQYF
TGCAGTGCTAGAGATGGAGGGCAAGACTCCTACGAGCAGTACTTC
>TRBV5-1|-|many|TRBJ1-1
CASSLATVAEGTEAFF
TGCGCCAGCAGCTTGGCTACAGTGGCAGAGGGCACTGAAGCTTTCTTT
>TRBV28|TRBD2|few|TRBJ2-3
CASSPPGIVVAGVIDTQYF
TGTGCCAGCAGTCCTCCCGGTATTGTAGTAGCGGGAGTTATAGATACGCAGTATTTT
>TRBV7-8|TRBD1|-|TRBJ2-7
CASRQGTGGSYEQYF
TGTGCCAGCAGACAGGGGACAGGGGGCAGCTACGAGCAGTACTTC
>TRBV11-2|TRBD1|-|TRBJ2-3
CASSEGTGYADTQYF
TGTGCCAGCAGCGAGGGGACAGGGTATGCAGATACGCAGTATTTT
>TRBV5-1|-|few|TRBJ2-1
CASSLAGTQDNEQFF
TGCGCCAGCAGCTTGGCGGGGACACAAGACAATGAGCAGTTCTTC
>TRBV9|-|-|TRBJ2-7
CASSAGQRSYEQYF
TGTGCCAGCAGCGCGGGGCAGCGATCCTACGAGCAGTACTTC
>TRBV4-3|-|-|TRBJ1-2
CASSRGPTPDYGYTF
TGCGCCAGCAGCAGGGGCCCCACCCCCGACTATGGCTACACCTTC
>TRBV14|TRBD2|few|TRBJ2-1
CASSRMPGLAAASNEQFF
TGTGCCAGCAGCCGGATGCCGGGACTAGCGGCAGCGAGCAATGAGCAGTTCTTC
>TRBV29-1|-|few|TRBJ2-2
CSVVMARRGHTGELFF
TGCAGCGTTGTGATGGCGCGCAGGGGACACACCGGGGAGCTGTTTTTT
>TRBV5-5|TRBD2|few|TRBJ2-3
CASSLGGGVTDTQYF
TGTGCCAGCAGCTTAGGCGGGGGTGTCACAGATACGCAGTATTTT
>TRBV7-2|-|-|TRBJ2-3
CASSALRGTSSTDTQYF
TGTGCCAGCAGCGCACTTAGGGGGACTTCCAGCACAGATACGCAGTATTTT
>TRBV7-3|TRBD2|few|TRBJ2-1
CASSFSLAGGTSSYNEQFF
TGTGCCAGCAGCTTCTCACTAGCGGGAGGAACCAGCTCCTACAATGAGCAGTTCTTC
>TRBV9|-|-|TRBJ2-7
CASSVGQGRGYEQYF
TGTGCCAGCAGCGTAGGACAAGGAAGAGGTTACGAGCAGTACTTC
>TRBV9|TRBD2|few|TRBJ2-1
CASSAQSGSGYHEQFF
TGTGCCAGCAGCGCCCAGAGCGGGAGTGGGTATCATGAGCAGTTCTTC
>TRBV5-8|-|-|TRBJ2-3
CASSRALSSTDTQYF
TGTGCCAGCAGCCGCGCACTAAGTAGCACAGATACGCAGTATTTT
>TRBV27|TRBD1|-|TRBJ2-5
CASSPGPTGGDQETQYF
TGTGCCAGCAGTCCGGGTCCCACAGGGGGTGACCAAGAGACCCAGTACTTC
>TRBV3-1|TRBD2|few|TRBJ2-1
CASSPRLAGVYHNEQFF
TGTGCCAGCAGCCCTAGACTAGCGGGAGTTTACCACAATGAGCAGTTCTTC
>TRBV28|-|-|TRBJ1-5
CASSLWLGRNSNQPQHF
TGTGCCAGCAGTTTATGGTTGGGACGGAATAGCAATCAGCCCCAGCATTTT
>TRBV27|-|-|TRBJ2-6
CASSLSPLTGLALSGANVLTF
TGTGCCAGCAGTTTGAGCCCTCTTACAGGGTTGGCGCTCTCTGGGGCCAACGTCCTGACTTTC